Below are 22 T cell receptor beta chains sequenced from a single sample in a study of cytomegalovirus exposure and HLA in healthy donors. Both 60 Vbeta primers and 13 Jbeta primers went into the PCR. The method was immunoSEQ multiplex PCR; TCRdb's version includes in-frame clones alone and lacks a portion of them. Among some 99,000 clones listed, roughly 79% were seen once. Sequencing input: PBMCs. These receptor sequences come from a woman between 45 and 60 years old in good health and CMV-seropositive.

The chain employs TRBV5-4 and TRBJ1-3; 10 nucleotides line up with TRBD1. The V gene end was trimmed by 0 bases and the J gene end by 6 bases; junction bases not matched to a gene: 6. The length of the CDR3 is 16 residues. Per germline, CDR1 SGHNT and CDR2 YYREEE (reference sequence). CDR3 in DNA: TGTGCCAGCAGCTTGGGGGACAGGGGCTTTGAAAACACCATATATTTT. Residues: CASSLGDRGFENTIYF.

This clone was observed a few times. The chain links TRBV5-8 to TRBJ2-7; 13 bases are a match to TRBD2. Trimming at V came to 0 bases and at J to 7 bases, leaving 10 bases not matched to a gene. Germline CDR1 and CDR2: SGHTS and YDEGEE. The CDR3 sequence is 17 residues long. The CDR3 spells CASSLVLAGGSVSEQYF. The CDR3 DNA reads as TGTGCCAGCAGCTTGGTACTAGCGGGAGGGTCCGTGAGTGAGCAGTACTTC. Based on the CDR3 plus reference TRBV5-8 and TRBJ2-7, the full variable domain is EAGVTQSPTHLIKTRGQQATLRCSPISGHTSVYWYQQALGLGLQFLLWYDEGEERNRGNFPPRFSGRQFPNYSSELNVNALELEDSALYLCASSLVLAGGSVSEQYFGPGTRLTVT.

The chain has TRBV7-2 and TRBJ2-2, with D unresolved. The CDR3 sequence is 13 residues long. V was shortened by 4 bases and J by 0 bases, with 3 bases between the two germline ends. In germline, CDR1 is SGHTA, CDR2 FQGNSA. The CDR3 reads CASSSANTGELFF. The CDR3 DNA sequence: TGTGCCAGCAGCTCGGCGAACACCGGGGAGCTGTTTTTT.

The chain is built from TRBV4-3 and TRBJ2-5; 9 bases fit TRBD2. This CDR3 region has 16 residues. Germline loops: CDR1 LGHNA, CDR2 YSLEER. V lost 0 bases, J lost 3 bases, and 5 bases stayed unmatched. The CDR3 loop reads CASSQDGSSGKETQYF. The CDR3 nucleotides read TGCGCCAGCAGCCAAGATGGCTCTAGCGGGAAAGAGACCCAGTACTTC.

The sample holds a few counts of this clone. The rearrangement uses TRBV5-4 and TRBJ2-7, with D maybe TRBD1 (6 bases). With 4 bases removed from V and 4 bases from J, the gap between germline ends came to 9 bases. Germline V lookup: CDR1 SGHNT, CDR2 YYREEE (reference sequence). This CDR3 comprises 12 residues. This CDR3 is CASSPQGYEQYF. As DNA, the CDR3 is TGTGCCAGCAGCCCCCAGGGGTACGAGCAGTACTTC.

V gene TRBV7-3 combines with J gene TRBJ1-3; 9 bases agree with TRBD2. The end of the DNA is better explained by TRBJ2-2, so the J call may be wrong. CDR1 SGHTA and CDR2 FQGTGA come from the germline V gene. The CDR3 runs to 14 residues. In DNA, the CDR3 is TGTGCCAGCCGGCGGGAGGGAGGCACCGGGGAGCTGTTTTTT. Translating it yields CASRREGGTGELFF.

Only a few counts were recorded for this clone. The chain is built from TRBV27 and TRBJ2-4; 7 nucleotides line up with TRBD2. The CDR3 is 15 residues long. V gave up 7 bases and J gave up 8 bases; unmatched junction bases: 14. CDR1 MNHEY and CDR2 SMNVEV come from the germline V gene (reference sequence). The CDR3 loop is CASTPRGWERDIQYF. The CDR3 region has the DNA TGTGCCAGCACCCCGCGGGGGTGGGAGAGGGACATTCAGTACTTC.

The CDR3 nucleotides read TGTGCCAGCAGTGAAGCGGGGACTCATGGCTACACCTTC. This sequence encodes CASSEAGTHGYTF. The rearrangement joins TRBV25-1 to TRBJ1-2, with a weak D call TRBD1 (5 bases). The germline CDR1 and CDR2 sequences are MGHDK and SYGVNS. Trimming stripped 2 bases from V and 6 bases from J, with 10 bases between. This CDR3 spans 13 amino acids.

The chain recombines TRBV5-4 with TRBJ2-5, with 9 bases lining up with TRBD1. The CDR3 totals 16 residues. J lost 2 bases, V lost 3 bases, and 8 bases had no gene match. CDR1 is SGHNT and CDR2 is YYREEE in the germline V gene (reference sequence). The CDR3 protein is CASSSGLDRGQETQYF. In DNA, the CDR3 is TGTGCCAGCAGCTCGGGACTTGACAGGGGGCAAGAGACCCAGTACTTC.

Relative to its sample, this clone is medium-sized. J is TRBJ1-5 and V is TRBV9; possibly TRBD1 for D (6 bases). Germline CDR1 SGDLS, CDR2 YYNGEE. The CDR3 contains 14 residues. Trimming took off 5 bases at V and 2 bases at J, with 11 bases between the two ends. CDR3 nucleotide sequence: TGTGCCAGCAGTTACCGACAGGGCAATCAGCCCCAGCATTTT. Residues: CASSYRQGNQPQHF.

The chain couples TRBV21-1 to TRBJ1-4; the table names TRBD1, a call not compared with the DNA. TRBV21-1 is recorded as a pseudogene. The CDR3 has 18 residues. This chain's CDR3 is CASSKCPGTGGINEKLFF. In nucleotides, the CDR3 is TGTGCCAGCAGCAAATGTCCCGGGACAGGGGGCATCAATGAAAAACTGTTTTTT.

V gene TRBV2 combines with J gene TRBJ2-2; perhaps TRBD2 as D (5 bases). The V end was cut by 4 bases, the J end by 7 bases, with 13 bases between. The CDR3 totals 14 residues. Germline V gene lookup returns CDR1 SNHLY and CDR2 FYNNEI. CDR3 in DNA: TGTGCCAGCAGTGGGTTGAGGGCCGACGGGGAGCTGTTTTTT. Translated, it gives CASSGLRADGELFF.

A word on this clone: This may arise from a read error, as a much more abundant clone is one base away. Additional DNA sequences in this sample encode the identical CDR3. The chain combines TRBV10-2 with TRBJ2-7, with 7 nucleotides matching TRBD1. The germline gives CDR1 WSHSY, CDR2 SAAADI. Trimming cost V 7 bases and J 2 bases; bases outside gene matches: 5. The CDR3 runs to 13 residues. CDR3 loop: CASKEGTAYEQYF. The CDR3 bases are TGCGCCAGCAAGGAAGGGACAGCCTACGAGCAGTACTTC.

The V and J genes are TRBV7-9 and TRBJ1-4, with D hard to call. The V and J ends lost 5 bases and 4 bases respectively, with 11 bases between them. The CDR3 is 14 residues long. Per germline, CDR1 SEHNR and CDR2 FQNEAQ (reference sequence). In DNA, the CDR3 is TGTGCCAGCAGCCGCCGCGGAAGTAATGAAAAACTGTTTTTT. Its protein product is CASSRRGSNEKLFF.

This clone was seen a single time. V usage is TRBV14 and J usage is TRBJ2-5, with D tentatively TRBD2 (6 bases). V was trimmed by 3 bases and J by 2 bases, leaving 13 bases between them. The CDR3 runs 15 residues. Germline V gene data show CDR1 as SGHDN and CDR2 as FVKESK. CDR3 in amino acids: CASSQNWGVQETQYF. The CDR3 nucleotides read TGTGCCAGCAGCCAGAACTGGGGGGTTCAAGAGACCCAGTACTTC.

The sample holds a few counts of this clone. The V call is TRBV5-6, the J call TRBJ2-7; D not resolved. V was trimmed by 2 bases and J by 2 bases, leaving 11 bases between them. The CDR3 has 14 residues. Germline V lookup: CDR1 SGHDT, CDR2 YYEEEE. This chain's CDR3 is CASSFLSRPYEQYF. CDR3 coding DNA: TGTGCCAGCAGCTTTCTTAGCCGTCCCTACGAGCAGTACTTC.

The chain uses TRBV23-1 and TRBJ2-7, with D perhaps matching TRBD1 (5 bases). TRBV23-1 is sorted into the ORF group, with uncertain function. The CDR3 totals 14 residues. Trimming shortened V by 9 bases and J by 0 bases, and 15 bases separated the two germline ends. The CDR3 region has the DNA TGCGCCAGTCCCCCCCGGCAGGGCTCCTACGAGCAGTACTTC. Translated, it gives CASPPRQGSYEQYF.

The V call is TRBV7-7, the J call TRBJ2-1, with 12 bases lining up with TRBD1. The CDR3 runs 15 residues. The germline gives CDR1 SSHAT, CDR2 FNYEAQ (reference sequence). V was clipped by 6 bases and J by 7 bases; unmatched bases: 7. The CDR3 here is CASSSGTGGSNEQFF. The CDR3 DNA reads as TGTGCCAGCAGTTCCGGGACAGGGGGCTCGAATGAGCAGTTCTTC.

The CDR3 spells CASSPNQGAQYF. The CDR3 DNA follows: TGTGCCAGCAGCCCCAACCAGGGGGCCCAGTACTTC. The chain joins TRBV11-1 to TRBJ2-5; 7 positions agree with TRBD1. The CDR3 is 12 amino acids. Unmatched junction bases numbered 6, after V lost 5 bases and J lost 9 bases. Germline V CDR1 and CDR2: SGHAT, FQDESV (reference sequence). Together with reference TRBV11-1 and TRBJ2-5, the CDR3 gives the full variable domain: EAEVAQSPRYKITEKSQAVAFWCDPISGHATLYWYRQILGQGPELLVQFQDESVVDDSQLPKDRFSAERLKGVDSTLKIQPAELGDSAMYLCASSPNQGAQYFGPGTRLLVL.

The chain combines TRBV19 with TRBJ2-1; possibly TRBD1 for D (5 bases). From germline, CDR1 is LNHDA and CDR2 SQIVND (reference sequence). The CDR3 has 12 amino acids. V gave up 5 bases and J gave up 12 bases, with 14 bases separating them. CDR3 in amino acids: CASSPAGHLQFF. The CDR3 nucleotides read TGTGCCAGTAGTCCCGCAGGACATTTGCAGTTCTTC.

This clone occurred a few times. V usage is TRBV7-9 and J usage is TRBJ1-2, with 7 positions matching TRBD1. Germline V gives CDR1 SEHNR, CDR2 FQNEAQ (reference sequence). This CDR3 region has 13 residues. V was clipped by 3 bases and J by 5 bases; unmatched bases: 3. CDR3 sequence reads: CASSLGRGYGYTF. The CDR3 nucleotides read TGTGCCAGCAGCTTGGGCAGGGGGTATGGCTACACCTTC.

V gene TRBV5-1 combines with J gene TRBJ2-3; 8 positions agree with TRBD2. Germline V gene data show CDR1 as SGHRS and CDR2 as YFSETQ. V gave up 0 bases and J gave up 0 bases; unmatched junction bases: 3. The CDR3 length is 16 residues. The CDR3 DNA reads TGCGCCAGCAGCTTGGCCGGGGGGGGAAGCACAGATACGCAGTATTTT. Translation gives CASSLAGGGSTDTQYF.